This T cell receptor (beta chain) was observed in a study of shared T cell receptors in the human thymus. Per germline, CDR1 SGHAT and CDR2 FQNNGV. This CDR3 is built from 16 residues. Trimming took 5 bases from V and 5 from J, leaving 18 bases between them. Assay: immunoSEQ multiplex PCR; the TCRdb copy retains only in-frame clones and omits some. The top ten hold roughly 0.013% of the sample, which has approximately 580,000 clones, 75% to 85% seen once. The data also belong to a second study, concerning human thymus T cells. As reported in that work: Each of the donors was a healthy Finnish infant who was undergoing open corrective cardiac surgery for congenital heart defects. Resections obtained during corrective heart surgery supplied the thymus tissue. The authors found apparently biased V and J gene usage in thymic and blood repertoires. The related literature has documented a marked overlap of thymic repertoires among unrelated individuals.

The origin of this receptor is a boy younger than two with a congenital heart defect. The rearrangement uses TRBV11-2 and TRBJ2-2; the D gene is possibly TRBD1 (6 bases). The sample taken for sequencing was thymocytes. As DNA, the CDR3 is TGTGCCAGCAGCCACGACAGGACCCGGCGAACCGGGGAGCTGTTTTTT. Encoded protein: CASSHDRTRRTGELFF.